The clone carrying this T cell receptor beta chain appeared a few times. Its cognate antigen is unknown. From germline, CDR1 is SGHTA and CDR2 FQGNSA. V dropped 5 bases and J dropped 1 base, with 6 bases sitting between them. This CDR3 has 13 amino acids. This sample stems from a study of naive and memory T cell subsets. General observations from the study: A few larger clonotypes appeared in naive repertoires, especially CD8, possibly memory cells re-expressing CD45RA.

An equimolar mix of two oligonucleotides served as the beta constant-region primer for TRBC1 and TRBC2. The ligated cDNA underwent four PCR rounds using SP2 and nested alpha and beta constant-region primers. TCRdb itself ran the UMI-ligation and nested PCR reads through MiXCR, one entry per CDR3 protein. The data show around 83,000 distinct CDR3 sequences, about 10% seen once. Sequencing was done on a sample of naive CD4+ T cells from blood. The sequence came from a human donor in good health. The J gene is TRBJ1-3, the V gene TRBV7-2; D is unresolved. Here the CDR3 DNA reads TGTGCCAGCAGCACGCGATCTGGAAACACCATATATTTT. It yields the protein CASSTRSGNTIYF.